This T cell receptor beta chain stems from a study of beta chain features in type 1 diabetes. Every isolated RNA sample was fully reverse transcribed, so sequencing captured expressed TCRB transcripts. This table comes from immunoSEQ multiplex PCR, and its TCRdb copy is limited to in-frame clones, with some not included. The table shows around 250,000 clones, with roughly 30% occurring only once. In germline, CDR1 is SEHNR, CDR2 FQNEAQ (reference sequence). V was shortened by 0 bases and J by 0 bases, with 17 bases between the two germline ends. The CDR3 is made up of 18 amino acids. This clone was seen ten or more times. Its specificity is not known. Study-wide findings and caveats: Within the patient group, naive, central memory and Treg TCRB repertoires appeared more similar to each other than within healthy donors.

Sequenced: central memory CD4+ T cells from blood. The chain carries TRBV7-9 and TRBJ1-1; no firm D call. This clonotype originated in a man aged 25 to 45 in good health. The CDR3 DNA reads TGTGCCAGCAGCTTAGCGCCCGTTGGGTCTAGGGTGAACACTGAAGCTTTCTTT. It is translated as CASSLAPVGSRVNTEAFF. The full variable domain, rest sourced from reference TRBV7-9 and TRBJ1-1, is DTGVSQNPRHKITKRGQNVTFRCDPISEHNRLYWYRQTLGQGPEFLTYFQNEAQLEKSRLLSDRFSAERPKGSFSTLEIQRTEQGDSAMYLCASSLAPVGSRVNTEAFFGQGTRLTVV.